At least ten counts were recorded for the clone carrying this T cell receptor (beta chain). This sample stems from a study of spatial heterogeneity in lung cancer. The trim removed 7 bases at V and 6 bases at J, leaving 3 bases unmatched. Germline loops: CDR1 SQVTM, CDR2 ANQGSEA. CDR3 length equals 13 residues. TCRdb reprocessed the 5' RACE reads via MiXCR and lists one record per CDR3 protein. The data show under 30,000 distinct CDR3 sequences, with 4.7% seen just once and 4% to 6.5% held by the top ten. Indicated time point: sample taken at primary tumor resection. No cell sorting; template was whole RNA from tumor, lung tissue or PBMC.

The sequence came from a male donor with early-stage non-small cell lung cancer. The chain carries TRBV29-1 and TRBJ2-3; the match to TRBD2 covers 14 bases. Sequenced here: PBMCs, sampled at surgery. The CDR3 reads CSDRTSGRDTQYF. For the CDR3, the DNA is TGCAGCGATCGGACTAGCGGGAGGGATACGCAGTATTTT.